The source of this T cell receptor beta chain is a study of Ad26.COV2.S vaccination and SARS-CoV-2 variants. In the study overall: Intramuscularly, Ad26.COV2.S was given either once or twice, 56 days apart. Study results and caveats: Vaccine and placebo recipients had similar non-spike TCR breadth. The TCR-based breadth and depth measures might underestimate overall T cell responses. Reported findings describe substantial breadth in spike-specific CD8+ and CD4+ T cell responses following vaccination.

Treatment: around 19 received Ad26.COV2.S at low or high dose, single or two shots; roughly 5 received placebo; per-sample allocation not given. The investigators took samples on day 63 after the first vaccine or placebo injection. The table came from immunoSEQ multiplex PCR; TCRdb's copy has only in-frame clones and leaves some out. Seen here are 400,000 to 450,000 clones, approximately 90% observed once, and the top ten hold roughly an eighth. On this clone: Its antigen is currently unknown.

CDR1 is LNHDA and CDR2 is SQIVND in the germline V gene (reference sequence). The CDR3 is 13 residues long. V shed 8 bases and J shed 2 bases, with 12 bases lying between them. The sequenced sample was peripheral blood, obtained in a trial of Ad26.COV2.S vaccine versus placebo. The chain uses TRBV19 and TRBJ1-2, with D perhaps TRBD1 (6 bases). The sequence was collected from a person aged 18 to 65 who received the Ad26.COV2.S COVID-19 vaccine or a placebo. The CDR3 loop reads CASQRGSNYGYTF. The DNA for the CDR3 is TGTGCCAGTCAAAGGGGGTCAAACTATGGCTACACCTTC.